This T cell receptor beta chain was observed in a study of OX40 agonist ivuxolimab in advanced cancers. Across the whole study: Patients received intravenous ivuxolimab every 2 weeks at 0.01 to 10 mg/kg.

Using immunoSEQ multiplex PCR, the repertoire was profiled, and TCRdb retains in-frame clones only, with some absent. This repertoire shows over 60,000 clones, 90% to 95% found once; its top ten account for 1.5% to 2%. Comment on this clone: The antigen is undetermined.

Study results and caveats: Researchers did not determine the expanded peripheral T cells' antigen specificity.

With 6 bases removed from V and 7 bases from J, the gap between germline ends came to 16 bases. This CDR3 has 14 amino acids. The germline CDR1 and CDR2 sequences are LNHDA and SQIVND (reference sequence). This clonotype was obtained from an adult with an advanced solid tumor such as melanoma, head and neck, liver or kidney cancer. Source: CD4+ or CD8+ T cells sorted from blood, taken in a trial of the OX40 agonist ivuxolimab. The chain recombines TRBV19 with TRBJ1-3; tentative D call: TRBD1 (6 bases). CDR3 amino acids: CASSPTGMWNTIYF. Written as DNA, the CDR3 is TGTGCCAGTAGCCCCACAGGGATGTGGAACACCATATATTTT. The full variable domain, its missing parts supplied by reference TRBV19 and TRBJ1-3, is DGGITQSPKYLFRKEGQNVTLSCEQNLNHDAMYWYRQDPGQGLRLIYYSQIVNDFQKGDIAEGYSVSREKKESFPLTVTSAQKNPTAFYLCASSPTGMWNTIYFGEGSWLTVV.